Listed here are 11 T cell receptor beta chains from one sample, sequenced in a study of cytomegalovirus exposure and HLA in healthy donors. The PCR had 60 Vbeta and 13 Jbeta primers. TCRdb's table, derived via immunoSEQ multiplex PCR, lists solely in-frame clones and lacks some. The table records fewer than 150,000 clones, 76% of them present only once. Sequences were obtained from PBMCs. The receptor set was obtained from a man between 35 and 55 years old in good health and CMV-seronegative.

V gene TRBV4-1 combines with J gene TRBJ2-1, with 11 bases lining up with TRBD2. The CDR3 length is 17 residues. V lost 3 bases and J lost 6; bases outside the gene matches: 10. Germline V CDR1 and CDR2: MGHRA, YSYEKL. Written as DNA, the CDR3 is TGCGCCAGCAGCCAGGGGGAGACTAGCGGGGCTCGCAATGAGCAGTTCTTC. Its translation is CASSQGETSGARNEQFF.

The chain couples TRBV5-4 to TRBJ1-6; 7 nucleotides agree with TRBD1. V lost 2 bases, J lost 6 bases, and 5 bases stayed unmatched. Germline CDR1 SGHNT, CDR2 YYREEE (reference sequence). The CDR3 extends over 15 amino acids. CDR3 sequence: CASSFRAGGNSPLHF. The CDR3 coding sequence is TGTGCCAGCAGCTTTAGAGCAGGGGGTAATTCACCCCTCCACTTT.

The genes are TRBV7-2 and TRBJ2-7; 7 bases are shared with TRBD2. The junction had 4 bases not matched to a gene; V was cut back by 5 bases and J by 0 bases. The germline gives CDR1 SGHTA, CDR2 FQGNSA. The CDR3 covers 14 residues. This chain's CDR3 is CASSTSGTSYEQYF. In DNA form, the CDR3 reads TGTGCCAGCAGCACGAGCGGGACCTCCTACGAGCAGTACTTC.

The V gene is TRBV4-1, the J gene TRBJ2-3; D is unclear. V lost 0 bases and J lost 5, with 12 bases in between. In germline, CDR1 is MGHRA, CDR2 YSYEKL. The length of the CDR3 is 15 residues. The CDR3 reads CASSQEGLTEDTQYF. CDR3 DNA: TGCGCCAGCAGCCAAGAGGGCCTCACCGAAGATACGCAGTATTTT.

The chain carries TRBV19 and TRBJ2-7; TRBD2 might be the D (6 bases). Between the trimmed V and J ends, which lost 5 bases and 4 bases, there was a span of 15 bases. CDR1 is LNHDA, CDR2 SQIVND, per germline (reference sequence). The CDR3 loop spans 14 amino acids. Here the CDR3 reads CASSPGDRRYEQYF. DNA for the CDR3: TGTGCCAGTAGTCCGGGGGACCGACGATACGAGCAGTACTTC. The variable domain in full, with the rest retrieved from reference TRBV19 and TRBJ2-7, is DGGITQSPKYLFRKEGQNVTLSCEQNLNHDAMYWYRQDPGQGLRLIYYSQIVNDFQKGDIAEGYSVSREKKESFPLTVTSAQKNPTAFYLCASSPGDRRYEQYFGPGTRLTVT.

The chain's CDR3 is CASSYGFPSGDTQYF. CDR3 nucleotide sequence: TGTGCCAGCAGTTATGGGTTCCCGTCCGGGGATACGCAGTATTTT. The V and J genes are TRBV6-5 and TRBJ2-3, with D uncertain. The CDR3 totals 15 residues. The V end lost 3 bases, the J end lost 6 bases, and 16 bases lay between the germline ends. The germline gives CDR1 MNHEY, CDR2 SVGAGI.

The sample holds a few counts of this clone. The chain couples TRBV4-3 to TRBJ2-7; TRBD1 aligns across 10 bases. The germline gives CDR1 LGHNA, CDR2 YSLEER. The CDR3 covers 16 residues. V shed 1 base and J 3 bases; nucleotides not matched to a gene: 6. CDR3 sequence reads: CASSQAGTGVVYEQYF. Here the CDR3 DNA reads TGCGCCAGCAGCCAAGCCGGGACAGGGGTCGTCTACGAGCAGTACTTC.

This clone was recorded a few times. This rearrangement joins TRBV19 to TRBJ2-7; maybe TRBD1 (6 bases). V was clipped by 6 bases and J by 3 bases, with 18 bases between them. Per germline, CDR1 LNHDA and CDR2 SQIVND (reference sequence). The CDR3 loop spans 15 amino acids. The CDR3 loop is CASSTTWTANYEQYF. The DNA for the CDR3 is TGTGCCAGTAGCACCACCTGGACAGCGAACTACGAGCAGTACTTC. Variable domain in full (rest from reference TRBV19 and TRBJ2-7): DGGITQSPKYLFRKEGQNVTLSCEQNLNHDAMYWYRQDPGQGLRLIYYSQIVNDFQKGDIAEGYSVSREKKESFPLTVTSAQKNPTAFYLCASSTTWTANYEQYFGPGTRLTVT.

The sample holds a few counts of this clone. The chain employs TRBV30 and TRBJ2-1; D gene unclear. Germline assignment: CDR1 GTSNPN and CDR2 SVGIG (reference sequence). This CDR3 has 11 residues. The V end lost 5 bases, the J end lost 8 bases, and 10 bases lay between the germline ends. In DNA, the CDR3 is TGTGCCTGGTCGTTGAGTCATGAGCAGTTCTTC. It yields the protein CAWSLSHEQFF.

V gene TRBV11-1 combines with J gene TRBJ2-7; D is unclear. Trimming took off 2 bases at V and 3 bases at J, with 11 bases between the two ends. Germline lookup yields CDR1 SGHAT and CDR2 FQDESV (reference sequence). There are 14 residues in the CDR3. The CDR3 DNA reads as TGTGCCAGCAGCTTAAGTGTCGGTGACTACGAGCAGTACTTC. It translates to CASSLSVGDYEQYF.

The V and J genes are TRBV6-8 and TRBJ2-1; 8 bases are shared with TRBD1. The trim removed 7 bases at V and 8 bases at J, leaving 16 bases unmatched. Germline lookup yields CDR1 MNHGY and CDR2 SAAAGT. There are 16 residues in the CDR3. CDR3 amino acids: CASNWTGSGPGDEQFF. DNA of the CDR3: TGTGCCAGCAATTGGACAGGGTCGGGTCCGGGCGATGAGCAGTTCTTC.